Sequencing of this T cell receptor (beta chain) was carried out in a study of T cells after yellow fever vaccination (dated by TCRdb to about 2019). As for the study more broadly: The SMART-Seq v4 Ultra Low Input RNA kit was used to prepare libraries from fractions with low cell numbers. Bulk TCR alpha and beta repertoires were sequenced longitudinally to track T-cell clones before and after primary and booster YFV17D yellow fever vaccination. Two healthy male donors made up the cohort, one aged 18 to 30 years and the other aged 30 to 40 years. Blood was collected at multiple timepoints before and after primary and secondary immunization, and bulk PBMC replicates and cell subsets were isolated. The research as a whole found: Only two donors were included in the study, so the extent to which the findings can be generalized is limited. A small share of clonotypes was detected in both CD4 and CD8 compartments, with the overlap likely arising from convergent recombination. FACS-sorted repertoires could contain abundant contaminating clonotypes from the bulk population, so computational filtering was required. After the booster, most clones that had expanded after primary vaccination were detected again (around 96% of CD4 and around 88% of CD8), suggesting broad maintenance of memory. The secondary T-cell response was weaker than the primary response but faster, peaking on day 5 instead of day 15.

TCR cDNA was made using 5'RACE template switching, a step that added a universal primer site and unique molecular identifiers. Priming of cDNA synthesis was performed from both the TCR alpha and TCR beta constant segments. Library amplification used two PCR steps, and the second PCR step added sample barcodes and sequencing adapters. Sequencing of libraries was done on Illumina HiSeq 2500 (2x100 bp) or NovaSeq (2x150 bp). The published analysis was carried out like this. MIGEC was used to demultiplex reads and collapse the reads into UMI consensus sequences, and MiXCR was used for V(D)J alignment. Vaccine-responding clonotypes were defined with edgeR using replicate PBMC samples, requiring FDR below 0.01 and a log2 fold change above 5 up to day 15. Each bulk clonotype received a CD4 or CD8 identity based on whether the sequenced CD4 or CD8 repertoire contained that clonotype at higher abundance. The raw public data were reprocessed by TCRdb itself: fastp quality trimming at Q25, MiXCR clonotype calling, in-frame beta chains only. Entries are consolidated by CDR3 protein sequence, retaining the most common genes and DNA. The V and J calls reflect TCRdb's pipeline rather than the authors' work. The sample data list hundreds of thousands of distinct CDR3 sequences, and 10% to 15% of these were observed just once. 15% of the sample lies in the top ten.

Via the germline V gene, CDR1 is MDHEN and CDR2 SYDVKM. The CDR3 holds 16 amino acids from the cysteine to the phenylalanine. Only CDR3 DNA remains: 48 bases, in frame from the first base. Unmatched junction bases come to 16, with V trimmed by 5 bases and J by 7 bases. The treatment or condition label on this specimen signifies: live attenuated yellow fever vaccine strain. At every blood-draw timepoint, two biological replicates of bulk PBMCs were collected. A standard Ficoll-Paque protocol was used to isolate PBMCs from peripheral blood. TriZol was used to extract RNA from bulk PBMCs, CD4 and CD8 fractions, and dextramer-positive and dextramer-negative fractions. This clonotype appeared a few times. Its binding antigen is unknown. Base quality data are lacking; no much larger clone is found one base away.

This sequence was found in a man aged 25-45 years who received the YFV17D yellow fever vaccine. Recombination linked TRBV28 to TRBJ2-7; TRBD1 agrees with 8 junctional bases. Sequenced here: PBMCs, sampled on the day of the yellow fever booster vaccination. The base sequence is TGTGCCAGCAGTCCCGGGGGACAGGTGATACTTAAGGAGCAGTACTTC. This gives the protein CASSPGGQVILKEQYF.